This entry is about one T cell receptor beta chain. The V gene's germline CDR1 is KGHDR and CDR2 SFDVKD. The CDR3 loop spans 13 amino acids. J gave up 10 bases and V 6 bases, and 10 bases lay outside the gene matches. Next came a second PCR, run for about 7 to 12 cycles, which used a sample-barcoded 5' primer along with a J-beta primer mix. TCRdb re-called the 5' RACE reads through MiXCR, storing one row per CDR3 protein. The sample includes almost 1 million distinct CDR3 sequences, roughly 51% of them seen just once. This sample is drawn from a study of blood T cells in healthy people across ages. Material for sequencing was blood. The chain carries TRBV24-1 and TRBJ2-5; the match to TRBD2 covers 7 bases. This receptor was obtained from a woman aged 55-70 years in good health. CDR3 amino acids: CATSRGGTPVQYF. Here the CDR3 DNA reads TGTGCCACCAGTAGGGGAGGGACCCCGGTCCAGTACTTC.